Presented here are 9 T cell receptor beta chains from one specimen sequenced in a study of T cell responses to AZD1222 COVID-19 vaccine. Clones were read by immunoSEQ multiplex PCR, and TCRdb kept only the in-frame ones, dropping some. The sample carries 100,000 to 130,000 clones, 92% recorded once. This specimen consisted of peripheral blood, obtained 28 days after the second AZD1222 dose. The receptors shown here come from an adult who received the AZD1222 COVID-19 vaccine.

This chain uses TRBV18 with TRBJ1-5; no reliable D call. This CDR3 comprises 16 residues. V was clipped by 2 bases and J by 1 base, with 12 bases between them. The germline V gene encodes CDR1 KGHSH and CDR2 LQKENI. The CDR3 DNA reads TGTGCCAGCTCACCAGGGGAGGGCGGAAGCAATCAGCCCCAGCATTTT. Translation gives CASSPGEGGSNQPQHF. Full variable domain (outside the CDR3, taken from reference TRBV18 and TRBJ1-5): NAGVMQNPRHLVRRRGQEARLRCSPMKGHSHVYWYRQLPEEGLKFMVYLQKENIIDESGMPKERFSAEFPKEGPSILRIQQVVRGDSAAYFCASSPGEGGSNQPQHFGDGTRLSIL.

In this sample, this clone turned up once. The chain links TRBV7-9 to TRBJ1-1, with D maybe TRBD1 (5 bases). V lost 2 bases and J 1 base, leaving 14 bases between the germline ends. CDR1 and CDR2 from the germline V gene are SEHNR and FQNEAQ (reference sequence). This CDR3 is built from 16 residues. Here the CDR3 reads CASSLRGQGKNTEAFF. CDR3 nucleotide sequence: TGTGCCAGCAGCTTACGAGGGCAGGGAAAGAACACTGAAGCTTTCTTT.

The CDR3 DNA follows: TGTGCCAGCAGTTTAAGCGGTAACTTTAACTATGGCTACACCTTC. Its translation: CASSLSGNFNYGYTF. The chain carries TRBV28 and TRBJ1-2; D is uncertain. CDR3 length: 15 amino acids. With 2 bases removed from V and 1 base from J, the gap between germline ends came to 11 bases. The germline V gene has CDR1 MDHEN and CDR2 SYDVKM.

Only one count was recorded for this clone. CDR3 sequence reads: CASSVASTDTQYF. Written as DNA, the CDR3 is TGTGCCAGCAGCGTAGCCAGCACAGATACGCAGTATTTT. The V and J genes are TRBV9 and TRBJ2-3; no definite D call. Trimming left V 0 bases short and J 0 bases short, with 2 bases between. The CDR3 sequence is 13 residues long. Germline V gene data show CDR1 as SGDLS and CDR2 as YYNGEE.

V and J are TRBV7-9 and TRBJ1-1; D unresolved. CDR3 length: 15 residues. CDR1 and CDR2 (germline): SEHNR, FQNEAQ (reference sequence). V was trimmed by 2 bases and J by 0 bases, leaving 10 bases between them. The CDR3 DNA follows: TGTGCCAGCAGCTTACGTTACGAGCTGAACACTGAAGCTTTCTTT. Protein: CASSLRYELNTEAFF.

DNA of the CDR3: TGTGCCAGTAGTATTCAGGGGGCGCAAACTGAAGCTTTCTTT. Protein: CASSIQGAQTEAFF. The chain uses TRBV19 and TRBJ1-1, with TRBD1 identical over 8 bases. Germline values: CDR1 LNHDA, CDR2 SQIVND (reference sequence). Germline trimming cut 3 bases from V and 5 bases from J; bases unmatched to any gene: 5. The CDR3 contains 14 residues.

This clone was seen a few times. V usage is TRBV4-3 and J usage is TRBJ2-1; TRBD2 aligns across 7 bases. The germline gives CDR1 LGHNA, CDR2 YSLEER. The CDR3 is 17 residues long. The junction had 9 bases not matched to a gene; V was cut back by 0 bases and J by 4 bases. The CDR3: CASSQDRASGRYNEQFF. The CDR3 DNA follows: TGCGCCAGCAGCCAAGATCGGGCTAGCGGAAGGTACAATGAGCAGTTCTTC.

The chain has TRBV6-5 and TRBJ2-2; D is perhaps TRBD1 (5 bases). The CDR3 has 16 amino acids. V dropped 2 bases and J dropped 0 bases, with 10 bases sitting between them. Germline-derived CDR1 and CDR2 are MNHEY and SVGAGI. CDR3 sequence reads: CASSYGAPSNTGELFF. As DNA, the CDR3 is TGTGCCAGCAGTTACGGGGCACCATCGAACACCGGGGAGCTGTTTTTT.

This clone was seen only once. The rearrangement uses TRBV6-1 and TRBJ2-3, with 8 bases aligning to TRBD2. The V segment lost 4 bases and the J segment 2 bases; nucleotides outside the gene matches: 2. Looked up from germline, CDR1 is MNHNS and CDR2 is SASEGT. This CDR3 has 14 amino acids. CDR3 sequence reads: CASSGAGDTDTQYF. DNA for the CDR3: TGTGCCAGCAGTGGAGCGGGAGACACAGATACGCAGTATTTT.